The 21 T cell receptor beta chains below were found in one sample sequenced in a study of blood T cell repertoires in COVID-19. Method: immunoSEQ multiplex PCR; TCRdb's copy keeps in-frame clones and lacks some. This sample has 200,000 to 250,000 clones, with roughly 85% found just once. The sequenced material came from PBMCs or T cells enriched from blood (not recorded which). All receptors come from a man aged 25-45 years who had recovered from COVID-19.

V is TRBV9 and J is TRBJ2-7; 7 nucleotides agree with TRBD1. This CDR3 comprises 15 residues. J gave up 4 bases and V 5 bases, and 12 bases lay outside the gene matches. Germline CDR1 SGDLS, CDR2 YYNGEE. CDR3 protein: CASSPTGLTFYEQYF. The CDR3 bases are TGTGCCAGCAGTCCGACAGGGCTTACCTTTTACGAGCAGTACTTC. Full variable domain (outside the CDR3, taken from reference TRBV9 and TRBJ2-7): DSGVTQTPKHLITATGQRVTLRCSPRSGDLSVYWYQQSLDQGLQFLIQYYNGEERAKGNILERFSAQQFPDLHSELNLSSLELGDSALYFCASSPTGLTFYEQYFGPGTRLTVT.

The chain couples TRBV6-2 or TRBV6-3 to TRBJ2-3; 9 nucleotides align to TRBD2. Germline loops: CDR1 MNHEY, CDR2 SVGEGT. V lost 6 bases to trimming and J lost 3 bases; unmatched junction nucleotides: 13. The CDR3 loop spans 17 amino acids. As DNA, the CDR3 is TGTGCCAGCAGCCAAACCGGGATGGGACTAGCAACAGATACGCAGTATTTT. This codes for CASSQTGMGLATDTQYF.

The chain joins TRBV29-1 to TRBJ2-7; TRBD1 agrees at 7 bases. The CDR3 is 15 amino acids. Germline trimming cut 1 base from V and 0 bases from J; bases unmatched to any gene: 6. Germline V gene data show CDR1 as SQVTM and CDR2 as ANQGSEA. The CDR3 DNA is TGCAGCGTTGAAGGAGACAGGGCTAGCTCCTACGAGCAGTACTTC. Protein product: CSVEGDRASSYEQYF.

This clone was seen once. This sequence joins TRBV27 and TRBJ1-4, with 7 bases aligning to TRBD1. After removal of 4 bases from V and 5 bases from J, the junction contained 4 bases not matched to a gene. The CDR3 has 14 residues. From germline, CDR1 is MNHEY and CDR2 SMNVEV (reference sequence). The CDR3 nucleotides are TGTGCCAGCAGTTGGGACAGTTCGAATGAAAAACTGTTTTTT. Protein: CASSWDSSNEKLFF. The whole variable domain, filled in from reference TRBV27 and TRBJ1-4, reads EAQVTQNPRYLITVTGKKLTVTCSQNMNHEYMSWYRQDPGLGLRQIYYSMNVEVTDKGDVPEGYKVSRKEKRNFPLILESPSPNQTSLYFCASSWDSSNEKLFFGSGTQLSVL.

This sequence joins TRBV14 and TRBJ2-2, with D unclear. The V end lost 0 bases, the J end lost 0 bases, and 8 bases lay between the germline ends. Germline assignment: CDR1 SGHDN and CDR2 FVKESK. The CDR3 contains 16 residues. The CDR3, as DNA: TGTGCCAGCAGCCAAGAAGAGGCGACGAACACCGGGGAGCTGTTTTTT. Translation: CASSQEEATNTGELFF. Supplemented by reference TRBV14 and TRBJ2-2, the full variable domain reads EAGVTQFPSHSVIEKGQTVTLRCDPISGHDNLYWYRRVMGKEIKFLLHFVKESKQDESGMPNNRFLAERTGGTYSTLKVQPAELEDSGVYFCASSQEEATNTGELFFGEGSRLTVL.

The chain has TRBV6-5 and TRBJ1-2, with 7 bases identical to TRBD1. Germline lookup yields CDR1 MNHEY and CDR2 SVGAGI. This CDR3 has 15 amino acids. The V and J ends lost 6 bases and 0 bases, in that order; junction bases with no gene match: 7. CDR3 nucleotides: TGTGCCAGCAGGGGAGGACAGGCTACTAACTATGGCTACACCTTC. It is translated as CASRGGQATNYGYTF.

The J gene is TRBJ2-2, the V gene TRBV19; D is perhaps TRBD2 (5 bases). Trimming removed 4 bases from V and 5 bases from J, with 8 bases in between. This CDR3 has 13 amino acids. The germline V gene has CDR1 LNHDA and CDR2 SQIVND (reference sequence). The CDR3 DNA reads TGTGCCAGTAGTAATCGGGAAACCGGGGAGCTGTTTTTT. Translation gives CASSNRETGELFF.

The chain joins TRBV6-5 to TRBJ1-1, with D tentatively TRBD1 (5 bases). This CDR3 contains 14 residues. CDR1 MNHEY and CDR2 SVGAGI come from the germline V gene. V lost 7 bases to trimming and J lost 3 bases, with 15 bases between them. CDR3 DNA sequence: TGTGCCAGCATGATGGTTTGGGGGGACACTGAAGCTTTCTTT. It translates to CASMMVWGDTEAFF.

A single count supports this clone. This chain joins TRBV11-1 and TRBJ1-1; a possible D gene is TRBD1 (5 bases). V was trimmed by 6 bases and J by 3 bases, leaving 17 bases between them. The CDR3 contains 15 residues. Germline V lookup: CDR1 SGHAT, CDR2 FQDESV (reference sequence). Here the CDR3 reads CASRAGIPYYTEAFF. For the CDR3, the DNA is TGTGCCAGCAGGGCAGGGATCCCCTATTACACTGAAGCTTTCTTT.

CDR3 protein: CASSLQPAETKNIQYF. DNA for the CDR3: TGTGCCAGCAGCCTCCAGCCGGCGGAGACCAAAAACATTCAGTACTTC. This chain joins TRBV7-2 and TRBJ2-4; unclear D gene. CDR3 size: 16 residues. V lost 5 bases and J lost 2, with 16 bases in between. Germline CDR1 and CDR2: SGHTA and FQGNSA.

In DNA, the CDR3 is TGCGCCAGCGGGGTCCGGGGAAATGAAAAACTGTTTTTT. It specifies CASGVRGNEKLFF. The chain employs TRBV5-1 and TRBJ1-4; D call uncertain. The V end was cut by 7 bases, the J end by 5 bases, with 12 bases between. Germline CDR1 and CDR2: SGHRS and YFSETQ. The CDR3 sequence is 13 residues long.

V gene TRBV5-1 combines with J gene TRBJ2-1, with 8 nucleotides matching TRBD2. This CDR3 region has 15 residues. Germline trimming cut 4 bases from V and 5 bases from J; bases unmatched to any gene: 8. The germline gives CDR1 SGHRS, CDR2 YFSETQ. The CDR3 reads CASSHGGSGNNEQFF. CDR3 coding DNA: TGCGCCAGCAGCCACGGCGGTAGCGGGAACAATGAGCAGTTCTTC.

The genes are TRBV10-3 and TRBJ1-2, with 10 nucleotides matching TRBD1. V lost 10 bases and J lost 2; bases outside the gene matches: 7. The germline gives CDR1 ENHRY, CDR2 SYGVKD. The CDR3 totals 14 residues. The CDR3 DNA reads TGTGCCAGCGCGGGGGACAGGGGAAACTATGGCTACACCTTC. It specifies CASAGDRGNYGYTF.

CDR3 sequence: CASDYGRNSYEQYF. CDR3 nucleotide sequence: TGTGCCAGCGACTACGGGAGGAACTCCTACGAGCAGTACTTC. V is TRBV27 and J is TRBJ2-7; TRBD2 matches 7 bases. J was trimmed by 0 bases and V by 8 bases; bases with no gene match: 7. The CDR3 loop spans 14 amino acids. Per germline, CDR1 MNHEY and CDR2 SMNVEV (reference sequence).

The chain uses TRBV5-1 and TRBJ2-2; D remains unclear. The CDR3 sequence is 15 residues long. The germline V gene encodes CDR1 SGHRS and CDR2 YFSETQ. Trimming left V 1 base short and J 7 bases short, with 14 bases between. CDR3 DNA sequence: TGCGCCAGCAGCTTGACTGCTTCCGAGGTCGGGGAGCTGTTTTTT. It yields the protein CASSLTASEVGELFF.

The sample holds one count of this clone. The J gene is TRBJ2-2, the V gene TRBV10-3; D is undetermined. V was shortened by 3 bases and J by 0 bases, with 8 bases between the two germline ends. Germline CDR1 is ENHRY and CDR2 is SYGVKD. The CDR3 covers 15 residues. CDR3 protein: CAISDDTTNTGELFF. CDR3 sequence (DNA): TGTGCCATCAGTGATGACACGACGAACACCGGGGAGCTGTTTTTT.

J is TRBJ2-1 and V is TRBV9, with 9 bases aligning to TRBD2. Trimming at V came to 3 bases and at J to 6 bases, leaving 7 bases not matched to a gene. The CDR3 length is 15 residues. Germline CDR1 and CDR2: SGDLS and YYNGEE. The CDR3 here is CASSASGGILNEQFF. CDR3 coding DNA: TGTGCCAGCAGCGCCAGCGGGGGGATCCTCAATGAGCAGTTCTTC.

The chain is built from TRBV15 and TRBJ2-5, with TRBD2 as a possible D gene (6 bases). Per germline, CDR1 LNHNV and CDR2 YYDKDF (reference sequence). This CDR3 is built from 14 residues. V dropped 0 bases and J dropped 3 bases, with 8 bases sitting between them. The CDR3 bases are TGTGCCACCAGCAGAGAACTAGCCAAAGAGACCCAGTACTTC. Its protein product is CATSRELAKETQYF.

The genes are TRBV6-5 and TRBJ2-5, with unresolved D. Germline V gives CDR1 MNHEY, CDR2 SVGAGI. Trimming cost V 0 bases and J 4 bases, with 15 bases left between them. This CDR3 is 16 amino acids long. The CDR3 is CASSYSSGLAVETQYF. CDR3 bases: TGTGCCAGCAGTTACTCGAGTGGGTTAGCTGTAGAGACCCAGTACTTC.

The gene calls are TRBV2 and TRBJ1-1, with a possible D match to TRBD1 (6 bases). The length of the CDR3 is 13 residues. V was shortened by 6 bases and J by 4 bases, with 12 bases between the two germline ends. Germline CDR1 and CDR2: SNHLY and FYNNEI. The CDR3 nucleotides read TGTGCCAGCAGGGGCCTACAGGGCACTGAAGCTTTCTTT. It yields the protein CASRGLQGTEAFF.

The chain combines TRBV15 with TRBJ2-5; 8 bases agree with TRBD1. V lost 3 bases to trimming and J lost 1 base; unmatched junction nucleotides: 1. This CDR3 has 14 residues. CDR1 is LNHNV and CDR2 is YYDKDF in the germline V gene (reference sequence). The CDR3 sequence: CATSRDRAQETQYF. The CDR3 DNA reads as TGTGCCACCAGCAGGGACAGGGCCCAAGAGACCCAGTACTTC.